A single sample is the source of the 29 T cell receptor beta chains below, sequenced in a study of blood T cells in healthy people across ages. With a J-beta primer mix and a sample-barcoded 5' primer, a second PCR ran about 7 to 12 cycles. From the 5' RACE reads, TCRdb called clonotypes with MiXCR, one entry per CDR3 protein. This table has 1.4 million or so distinct CDR3 sequences, around 40% appearing once. The sample taken for sequencing was blood. The receptors were gathered from a woman aged 18-29 years in good health.

This clonotype appeared a few times. The chain employs TRBV29-1 and TRBJ2-7; tentatively, D is TRBD2 (5 bases). The V end was cut by 2 bases, the J end by 6 bases, with 17 bases between. Germline CDR1 and CDR2: SQVTM and ANQGSEA. The CDR3 contains 14 residues. The CDR3 DNA reads as TGCAGCGTTGAATATGGCATTGAAGAGGGCGAGCAGTACTTC. Its translation is CSVEYGIEEGEQYF.

The chain couples TRBV20-1 to TRBJ1-2, with TRBD1 as a possible D gene (5 bases). The V gene's germline CDR1 is DFQATT and CDR2 SNEGSKA (reference sequence). CDR3 size: 16 residues. The V and J ends lost 6 bases and 4 bases respectively, with 24 bases between them. The CDR3 sequence: CSATLAGPGEIYGYTF. In DNA, the CDR3 is TGCAGTGCCACACTTGCAGGGCCAGGCGAAATCTATGGCTACACCTTC.

The V gene is TRBV20-1, the J gene TRBJ2-5; the D gene is possibly TRBD2 (5 bases). Looked up from germline, CDR1 is DFQATT and CDR2 is SNEGSKA (reference sequence). V was trimmed by 0 bases and J by 4 bases, leaving 12 bases between them. The CDR3 has 14 residues. The CDR3 protein is CSARDPGSRETQYF. The CDR3 DNA reads as TGCAGTGCTAGAGATCCTGGGAGCCGAGAGACCCAGTACTTC.

This chain joins TRBV21-1 and TRBJ2-5; the D call in the table, TRBD2, was not verified against the DNA. TRBV21-1 is an annotated pseudogene. The CDR3 runs to 15 residues. The chain's CDR3 is CARDRPGTRTREQYF. The CDR3 region has the DNA TGTGCCAGAGACCGTCCCGGGACTAGGACTCGTGAGCAGTACTTC.

This clonotype was counted a few times. V usage is TRBV7-2 and J usage is TRBJ2-3; D remains ambiguous. CDR1 is SGHTA, CDR2 FQGNSA, per germline. The CDR3 covers 12 residues. With 4 bases removed from V and 6 bases from J, the gap between germline ends came to 8 bases. The CDR3 nucleotides read TGTGCCAGCAGCTCCAGACTGGATACGCAGTATTTT. Protein sequence: CASSSRLDTQYF.

CDR3 in DNA: TGTGCCAGCAGCTTACTAGAACGGGGAGAGACCCAGTACTTC. Its protein product is CASSLLERGETQYF. The rearrangement joins TRBV7-2 to TRBJ2-5; possibly TRBD2 for D (5 bases). Trimming took off 2 bases at V and 4 bases at J, with 11 bases between the two ends. The CDR3 is 14 residues long. Per the germline V gene, CDR1 is SGHTA and CDR2 is FQGNSA. Drawing the rest from reference TRBV7-2 and TRBJ2-5, the complete variable domain is GAGVSQSPSNKVTEKGKDVELRCDPISGHTALYWYRQSLGQGLEFLIYFQGNSAPDKSGLPSDRFSAERTGGSVSTLTIQRTQQEDSAVYLCASSLLERGETQYFGPGTRLLVL.

Only a few counts were recorded for this clonotype. The chain employs TRBV20-1 and TRBJ1-5, with TRBD1 identical over 9 bases. This CDR3 region has 16 residues. Trimming took 0 bases from V and 6 from J; bases not matched to a gene: 9. Looked up from germline, CDR1 is DFQATT and CDR2 is SNEGSKA (reference sequence). Here the CDR3 DNA reads TGCAGTGCTAGAGATCTCCGGACAGGGGACGGTCAGCCCCAGCATTTT. Protein: CSARDLRTGDGQPQHF.

This clonotype appeared a single time. The chain joins TRBV20-1 to TRBJ1-5; no clear D. Germline CDR1 DFQATT, CDR2 SNEGSKA (reference sequence). CDR3 size: 15 residues. V was cut by 1 base and J by 2 bases, with 12 bases left in between. CDR3 DNA: TGCAGTGCTAGAGTCACGGGTTCACGCAATCAGCCCCAGCATTTT. Translated: CSARVTGSRNQPQHF.

Only a few counts were recorded for this clonotype. The rearrangement links TRBV10-3 to TRBJ2-7; 10 nucleotides match TRBD1. V lost 3 bases, J lost 1 base, and 3 bases stayed unmatched. The germline V gene has CDR1 ENHRY and CDR2 SYGVKD. This CDR3 comprises 15 residues. The CDR3 DNA is TGTGCCATCAGTGAAAGACAGGGGGCATCCTACGAGCAGTACTTC. This encodes CAISERQGASYEQYF.

In its sample, this clonotype was seen a few times. The V and J genes are TRBV6-1 and TRBJ2-1, with 7 positions matching TRBD1. There are 15 residues in the CDR3. The V gene end was trimmed by 10 bases and the J gene end by 5 bases; junction bases not matched to a gene: 14. Germline loops: CDR1 MNHNS, CDR2 SASEGT. CDR3 sequence reads: CATTIGGPFDNEQFF. The DNA of the CDR3 is TGTGCCACCACGATAGGGGGCCCCTTCGACAATGAGCAGTTCTTC.

This clonotype was observed a few times. The chain uses TRBV7-9 and TRBJ1-5; D unresolved. V shed 8 bases and J shed 5 bases, with 13 bases lying between them. Germline CDR1 reads SEHNR; CDR2 reads FQNEAQ (reference sequence). The CDR3 sequence is 13 residues long. CDR3 amino acids: CASDRGTDQPQHF. For the CDR3, the DNA is TGTGCCAGCGATCGGGGTACCGATCAGCCCCAGCATTTT.

J is TRBJ1-4 and V is TRBV11-2; D unresolved. Trimming removed 2 bases at V and 8 bases at J, with 18 bases between. Germline V CDR1 and CDR2: SGHAT, FQNNGV. This CDR3 has 16 amino acids. The CDR3 DNA reads TGTGCCAGCAGCTTAAAGGCCGGGCTCCGAGCGGAAAAACTGTTTTTT. Translated: CASSLKAGLRAEKLFF.

The chain links TRBV14 to TRBJ2-7, with D unresolved. The ends were cut back, 3 bases at V and 2 bases at J, with 11 bases in the middle. The germline V gene has CDR1 SGHDN and CDR2 FVKESK. The CDR3 sequence is 14 residues long. CDR3 amino acids: CASSQDRRPYEQYF. The CDR3, as DNA: TGTGCCAGCAGCCAGGACCGACGTCCCTACGAGCAGTACTTC.

This chain connects TRBV6-5 to TRBJ1-2; 10 nucleotides match TRBD1. The CDR3 spans 15 residues. The ends lost 5 bases at V and 4 bases at J; junction bases unmatched: 7. Germline V lookup: CDR1 MNHEY, CDR2 SVGAGI. CDR3 loop: CASSEPGQGTYGYTF. CDR3 bases: TGTGCCAGCAGTGAACCGGGACAGGGGACCTATGGCTACACCTTC.

The gene calls are TRBV6-2 or TRBV6-3 and TRBJ2-5; D is uncertain. This CDR3 contains 13 residues. V shed 6 bases and J shed 4 bases, with 12 bases lying between them. The germline gives CDR1 MNHEY, CDR2 SVGEGT. Written as DNA, the CDR3 is TGTGCCAGCAGAAGTAGTTCTACAGAGACCCAGTACTTC. Its protein product is CASRSSSTETQYF.

V gene TRBV6-2 or TRBV6-3 combines with J gene TRBJ1-5; D might be TRBD1 (5 bases). Germline CDR1 and CDR2: MNHEY and SVGEGT. CDR3 size: 14 residues. Trimming stripped 2 bases from V and 3 bases from J, with 8 bases between. This chain's CDR3 is CASSYLQDNQPQHF. For the CDR3, the DNA is TGTGCCAGCAGTTACCTACAGGACAATCAGCCCCAGCATTTT.

This clonotype appeared a few times. The chain links TRBV12-3 or TRBV12-4 to TRBJ1-5, with D hard to call. V lost 6 bases to trimming and J lost 6 bases, with 18 bases between them. The CDR3 totals 15 residues. DNA for the CDR3: TGTGCCAGCAGCCTTACGGGCTTGGTTAGTCAGCCCCAGCATTTT. Its translation is CASSLTGLVSQPQHF.

This sequence joins TRBV12-3 or TRBV12-4 and TRBJ2-1, with 7 bases that match TRBD2. The V segment lost 3 bases and the J segment 4 bases; nucleotides outside the gene matches: 6. CDR3 length: 15 amino acids. In DNA, the CDR3 is TGTGCCAGCAGTTTTAGGTGGGGGGGGTACAATGAGCAGTTCTTC. Its protein product is CASSFRWGGYNEQFF.

This clonotype came up many times. The chain links TRBV6-2 or TRBV6-3 to TRBJ2-3, with D hard to call. V was clipped by 6 bases and J by 6 bases, with 7 bases between them. The CDR3 has 11 residues. Germline CDR1 is MNHEY and CDR2 is SVGEGT. CDR3 sequence: CASSPFDTQYF. The DNA of the CDR3 is TGTGCCAGCAGCCCGTTTGATACGCAGTATTTT.

Ten or more counts support this clonotype. V is TRBV28 and J is TRBJ1-4; D is unclear. This CDR3 is 12 amino acids long. The germline CDR1 and CDR2 sequences are MDHEN and SYDVKM. The V end lost 2 bases, the J end lost 8 bases, and 6 bases lay between the germline ends. Here the CDR3 DNA reads TGTGCCAGCAGTTTAAGTGGGGAAAAACTGTTTTTT. Protein product: CASSLSGEKLFF.

The chain employs TRBV6-5 and TRBJ1-1; no definite D call. There are 16 residues in the CDR3. Germline CDR1 MNHEY, CDR2 SVGAGI. V was trimmed by 1 base and J by 1 base, leaving 13 bases between them. CDR3 loop: CASSYYGIAANTEAFF. CDR3 in DNA: TGTGCCAGCAGTTACTATGGGATTGCGGCGAACACTGAAGCTTTCTTT.

This sequence joins TRBV4-2 and TRBJ2-3, with D tentatively TRBD1 or TRBD2 (5 bases each). This CDR3 contains 20 residues. Deletions cut 0 bases from V and 2 bases from J, with 24 bases between. Germline V gives CDR1 LGHNA, CDR2 YNFKEQ. The CDR3: CASSQEFDVGVSDYTDTQYF. CDR3 coding DNA: TGTGCCAGCAGCCAAGAATTCGACGTGGGGGTATCCGACTACACAGATACGCAGTATTTT.

This clonotype was seen a handful of times. The chain combines TRBV27 with TRBJ1-1; D is possibly TRBD1 (6 bases). In germline, CDR1 is MNHEY, CDR2 SMNVEV (reference sequence). The CDR3 length is 16 residues. Trimming removed 4 bases from V and 3 bases from J, with 18 bases in between. In nucleotides, the CDR3 is TGTGCCAGCAGTTCTCACAGGGAGATGAGGGACACTGAAGCTTTCTTT. This gives the protein CASSSHREMRDTEAFF.

CDR3 in DNA: TGTGCCAGCGAGGGTCAAAGGGAGCGCACTGAAGCTTTCTTT. This codes for CASEGQRERTEAFF. The chain carries TRBV28 and TRBJ1-1; D remains unclear. The CDR3 is made up of 14 amino acids. Germline CDR1 and CDR2: MDHEN and SYDVKM. V gave up 8 bases and J gave up 4 bases, with 17 bases separating them.

This clonotype showed up many times. The chain carries TRBV6-1 and TRBJ2-5; D not certain. Trimming removed 1 base at V and 5 bases at J, with 5 bases between. The V gene's germline CDR1 is MNHNS and CDR2 SASEGT. The CDR3 runs to 12 residues. The DNA for the CDR3 is TGTGCCAGCAGTGAAGTGGTGGAGACCCAGTACTTC. It translates to CASSEVVETQYF.

On this clonotype: Mismatch with germline at one junction end may stem from a read error. The chain joins TRBV7-7 to TRBJ2-1; a possible D gene is TRBD2 (6 bases). The CDR3 runs 17 residues. Germline V gives CDR1 SSHAT, CDR2 FNYEAQ (reference sequence). CDR3 loop: CASSPSSRDGGDNEQFF. The DNA for the CDR3 is TGTGCTAGCAGCCCCTCATCCCGGGACGGGGGAGACAATGAGCAGTTCTTC.

In this sample, this clonotype turned up a few times. In DNA form, the CDR3 reads TGCGCCAGCAGCCCGGGACAGTCCGAGCAGTACTTC. Protein sequence: CASSPGQSEQYF. The chain has TRBV5-1 and TRBJ2-4; the match to TRBD1 covers 7 bases. Judging by the DNA end, TRBJ2-7 fits better; the J call may be wrong. Germline CDR1 is SGHRS and CDR2 is YFSETQ. The CDR3 totals 12 residues.

The sample holds a few counts of this clonotype. The rearrangement joins TRBV7-9 to TRBJ2-5; TRBD2 agrees at 7 bases. The CDR3 runs 15 residues. Losses at the gene ends were 5 bases for V and 3 bases for J; bases not matched to a gene: 9. The germline V gene encodes CDR1 SEHNR and CDR2 FQNEAQ (reference sequence). CDR3 region: CASSPPTRGEETQYF. As DNA, the CDR3 is TGTGCCAGCAGCCCCCCAACCCGGGGGGAAGAGACCCAGTACTTC.

The chain combines TRBV14 with TRBJ1-4; TRBD1 matches at 7 bases. V lost 0 bases and J lost 7; bases outside the gene matches: 8. In germline, CDR1 is SGHDN, CDR2 FVKESK. The CDR3 spans 16 residues. This chain's CDR3 is CASSQDRRRGREKLFF. CDR3 sequence (DNA): TGTGCCAGCAGCCAAGATCGTCGTAGGGGGCGTGAAAAACTGTTTTTT.